This T cell receptor (beta chain) was recovered during a study of Ad26.COV2.S vaccination and SARS-CoV-2 variants. Study summary: Donor participated within the Ad26.COV2.S arm of the COV1001 trial. The vaccine Ad26.COV2.S was put into the muscle once, or twice with 56 days between. The study's findings and limits: Vaccine recipients and placebo recipients showed similar non-spike TCR breadth.

This clone showed up just once. What it recognizes is unknown. Repertoires were generated with immunoSEQ multiplex PCR, while TCRdb's copy carries only in-frame clones and drops some. Among approximately 480,000 clones listed, 70% to 90% were seen once. This sample's treatment: some 19 received Ad26.COV2.S at low or high dose, single or two shots; about 5 received placebo; per-sample allocation not given. At day 63 after the first vaccine or placebo injection, samples were drawn. The sample here was peripheral blood, taken in a trial of Ad26.COV2.S vaccine versus placebo. The receptor was derived from a person aged 18 to 65 who received the Ad26.COV2.S COVID-19 vaccine or a placebo.

The CDR3 sequence is CASSPRREWNEQFF. CDR3 bases: TGTGCCAGCTCACCGCGGCGGGAGTGGAATGAGCAGTTCTTC. The V and J genes are TRBV18 and TRBJ2-1; 7 positions agree with TRBD2. The ends lost 3 bases at V and 7 bases at J; junction bases unmatched: 6. This CDR3 is built from 14 residues. CDR1 KGHSH and CDR2 LQKENI come from the germline V gene.